This TCR beta chain was sequenced during a study of blood T cells in healthy people across ages. Germline CDR1 MNHEY, CDR2 SVGEGT. The CDR3 is made up of 17 amino acids. Deletions cut 5 bases from V and 4 bases from J, with 23 bases between. A sample-barcoded 5' primer and a J-beta primer mix were used in a second PCR of about 7 to 12 cycles. TCRdb re-analysed the 5' RACE reads in MiXCR, keeping a single row per CDR3 protein. The sample carries approximately 770,000 distinct CDR3 sequences, over 45% recorded once. Study conclusions and caveats: There were more naive CD4+ cells and higher diversity in long-lived donors than in aged donors.

Concerning this clonotype itself: Its antigen is not identified.

V gene TRBV6-2 or TRBV6-3 combines with J gene TRBJ2-5; D not resolved. Material: blood. This clonotype was sampled from a man aged 25-45 years in good health. The CDR3 sequence: CASSHPGWRKTPETQYF. CDR3 DNA: TGTGCCAGCAGTCACCCGGGTTGGCGGAAAACCCCAGAGACCCAGTACTTC.